A selection of T cell receptor beta chains follows, all from one sample in a study of human T cells and chemical hapten exposure. Using its own MiXCR run on the 5' RACE reads, TCRdb lists one record per CDR3 protein. The table has 65,000 to 95,000 distinct CDR3 sequences, more than 7% seen once. These receptor sequences come from a male donor in good health. Both conserved end residues are part of each CDR3. The D gene is left open where the match is weak. Some rows mark clone size as missing; the rest say once, few, many or name a class of expanded clone.

j_gene,v_gene,d_gene,abundance,CDR3nt,CDR3aa
TRBJ2-6,TRBV4-2,TRBD2,few,TGTGCCAGCAGACCTTATCAACTAGCGGGAGTAACGGCTGGGGCCAACGTCCTGACTTTC,CASRPYQLAGVTAGANVLTF
TRBJ2-7,TRBV4-3,-,-,TGCGCCAGCAGCCAAGGAGTAGGACGGCAGTACGAGCAGTACTTC,CASSQGVGRQYEQYF
TRBJ2-7,TRBV28,TRBD2,-,TGTGCCAGCAGTTCGGGACTAGCGGGAGAGGGGGTCCTCGAGCAGTACTTC,CASSSGLAGEGVLEQYF
TRBJ1-6,TRBV6-5,-,few,TGTGCCAGCAGTCCAGGGGCCTATAATTCACCCCTCCACTTT,CASSPGAYNSPLHF
TRBJ2-3,TRBV7-2,-,many,TGTGCCAGCAGCTCCCAGTTGACAGGCACAGATACGCAGTATTTT,CASSSQLTGTDTQYF
TRBJ2-7,TRBV11-3,-,many,TGTGCCAGCAGCCCAACCGGGGGTGCAAACGAGCAGTACTTC,CASSPTGGANEQYF
TRBJ2-4,TRBV11-2,-,few,TGTGCCAGCAGCCTAACCTCGCACATTCAGTACTTC,CASSLTSHIQYF
TRBJ2-1,TRBV20-1,-,many,TGCAGTGCTAGCCGACCACAGGGAGGGAAAAACAATGAGCAGTTCTTC,CSASRPQGGKNNEQFF
TRBJ2-1,TRBV12-3/TRBV12-4,-,few,TGTGCCAGCAGTGGGGCCGGGGCCGGCCCGGGCGATGAGCAGTTCTTC,CASSGAGAGPGDEQFF
TRBJ2-5,TRBV11-2,TRBD1,many,TGTGCCAGCAAGGGGGCGACAGTTCCAGAGACCCAGTACTTC,CASKGATVPETQYF
TRBJ2-1,TRBV4-2,TRBD2,-,TGTGCCAGCAGCCAAGCTGGACTAGCGGGAGGTAATGAGCAGTTCTTC,CASSQAGLAGGNEQFF
TRBJ2-2,TRBV9,TRBD2,many,TGTGCCAGCAGCGTAGCAAACCCGACTAGCGGCGCGAACACCGGGGAGCTGTTTTTT,CASSVANPTSGANTGELFF
TRBJ2-4,TRBV29-1,-,-,TGCAGCGTTCAAGGAATAGCCAAAAACATTCAGTACTTC,CSVQGIAKNIQYF
TRBJ1-1,TRBV12-3/TRBV12-4,-,many,TGTGCCAGCAGTTCACAGGGAGGTAGCACTGAAGCTTTCTTT,CASSSQGGSTEAFF
TRBJ2-1,TRBV6-2/TRBV6-3,TRBD2,many,TGTGCCAGCAGCTACTTCCCGGGACTAGCGGGAAACAATGAGCAGTTCTTC,CASSYFPGLAGNNEQFF
TRBJ1-5,TRBV29-1,-,few,TGCAGCGCTCGCTACGGTGATAGCAATCAGCCCCAGCATTTT,CSARYGDSNQPQHF
TRBJ2-1,TRBV7-9,TRBD1,many,TGTGCCAGCAGCCCCCCCGGACAGGGGGCCTACAATGAGCAGTTCTTC,CASSPPGQGAYNEQFF
TRBJ1-6,TRBV14,-,many,TGTGCCAGCAGCCGAGGGAGGGAAACCCTCCACTTT,CASSRGRETLHF
TRBJ2-1,TRBV7-9,TRBD2,many,TGTGCCAGCAGTGGACTAGATTCCTCCAATGAGCAGTTCTTC,CASSGLDSSNEQFF
TRBJ2-7,TRBV12-3/TRBV12-4,-,many,TGTGCCAGCAGTCGAGGCTACGAGCAGTACTTC,CASSRGYEQYF
TRBJ2-7,TRBV28,TRBD1,many,TGTGCCAGCAGTTCGCGGTACCCGGGACAGGTGCTGGGAATCTCCTACGAGCAGTACTTC,CASSSRYPGQVLGISYEQYF
TRBJ2-3,TRBV20-1,TRBD1,many,TGCAGTGCTGCCGAAGACAGGGTAGATACGCAGTATTTT,CSAAEDRVDTQYF
TRBJ2-4,TRBV7-9,TRBD2,once,TGTGCCAGCAGCTACCCCCGATCGCTAGCGGGAGAAGAAAACATTCAGTACTTC,CASSYPRSLAGEENIQYF
TRBJ2-2,TRBV12-3/TRBV12-4,-,few,TGTGCCAGCAGTTTTTTTGGGGGGGAGCTGTTTTTT,CASSFFGGELFF
TRBJ1-1,TRBV27,-,few,TGTGCCAGCAGCTCAAACACGAACACTGAAGCTTTCTTT,CASSSNTNTEAFF
TRBJ2-7,TRBV29-1,TRBD2,few,TGCAGCGCCCGGACTAGCGGGGGGGCCGTGGAGCAGTACTTC,CSARTSGGAVEQYF
TRBJ2-1,TRBV7-9,-,few,TGTGCCAGCAGCCTACGAACAAGTGAGCAGTTCTTC,CASSLRTSEQFF
TRBJ2-1,TRBV7-2,-,-,TGTGCCAGCAGCTCCAGGGGTAATGAGCAGTTCTTC,CASSSRGNEQFF
TRBJ2-5,TRBV11-3,TRBD1,many,TGTGCCAGCAGCTTGGACAGGGTGGCGACCCAGTACTTC,CASSLDRVATQYF
TRBJ2-2,TRBV7-8,-,few,TGTGCCAGCAGCTTAGCGGGGCTCGCTCAGGGCACCGGGGAGCTGTTTTTT,CASSLAGLAQGTGELFF
TRBJ2-1,TRBV2,TRBD1,many,TGTGCCAGCAGGGCCCGGGACAGCAACTACAATGAGCAGTTCTTC,CASRARDSNYNEQFF
TRBJ2-6,TRBV6-2/TRBV6-3,TRBD1,many,TGTGCCAGCAGCTACGACAGGGGCGCTCGATCTGGGGCCAACGTCCTGACTTTC,CASSYDRGARSGANVLTF
TRBJ2-3,TRBV7-2,-,many,TGTGCCAGCAGCTCCAGCACGGGGATCAGCACAGATACGCAGTATTTT,CASSSSTGISTDTQYF
TRBJ2-5,TRBV7-9,TRBD2,few,TGTGCCAGCAGCCCGTCAGCGGGATGGAATGAAGAGACCCAGTACTTC,CASSPSAGWNEETQYF
TRBJ2-3,TRBV10-3,-,many,TGTGCCATCAGTACGGCATCTCCGTCTAGCACAGATACGCAGTATTTT,CAISTASPSSTDTQYF